The clone carrying this T cell receptor beta chain was picked up one time. Produced via immunoSEQ multiplex PCR; TCRdb's table is partial and in-frame only. The sample carries roughly 69,000 clones, approximately 90% recorded once. This sample was included in a study of OX40 agonist ivuxolimab in advanced cancers. Across the whole study: The patients got ivuxolimab, which is an agonistic anti-OX40 (CD134) antibody.

This CDR3 has 17 amino acids. With V trimmed by 5 bases and J by 5 bases, 13 bases remained unmatched. Per germline, CDR1 LNHDA and CDR2 SQIVND (reference sequence). This sequence was found in an adult with an advanced solid tumor such as melanoma, head and neck, liver or kidney cancer. This rearrangement joins TRBV19 to TRBJ2-3, with 10 nucleotides matching TRBD1. The material was CD4+ or CD8+ T cells sorted from blood, obtained in a trial of the OX40 agonist ivuxolimab. In DNA, the CDR3 is TGTGCCAGTAGTGTCCGGGACAGGGGTTTTTCGGGAGATACGCAGTATTTT. Protein sequence: CASSVRDRGFSGDTQYF.